This T cell receptor (beta chain) stems from a study of shared clonotypes between healthy human individuals. General study points: The expectation was that sequencing depth would affect clonotype sharing among donors. When naive CD4 clonotypes were compared across several donors, about 5% were shared. Donor scarcity curtailed the genetic and exposure-history diversity represented herein. Rarefaction showed sorted-subset sequencing was incomplete despite large depth.

With respect to this clone: Its antigen is still unknown.

The assay was immunoSEQ multiplex PCR, and TCRdb's table has in-frame clones only and misses some. The sample includes around 2.5 million clones, 93% seen only once; the top ten take about 0.38%. The CDR3 has 16 residues. Trimming at V came to 4 bases and at J to 5 bases, leaving 11 bases not matched to a gene. In germline, CDR1 is MNHEY, CDR2 SVGAGI. The TCR was taken from a man aged 18 to 30 in good health. Some clones in this sample may be carry-over from other donors' samples. Sequenced sample: naive CD4+ T cells from PBMCs. Described subset: CD45RA+ positively selected. The chain carries TRBV6-5 and TRBJ2-7; 10 nucleotides match TRBD1. The CDR3 here is CASSLTGTGVSHEQYF. For the CDR3, the DNA is TGTGCCAGCAGTTTAACCGGGACAGGGGTTTCCCACGAGCAGTACTTC.